The clone carrying this TCR beta chain was recorded only once. Antigen unknown. The sample originates from a study of OX40 agonist ivuxolimab in advanced cancers. Study in general: Among those enrolled, mean age was about 63 years (range about 23 to 85) and 82.7% were male.

Using immunoSEQ multiplex PCR, the repertoire was profiled, and TCRdb retains in-frame clones only, with some absent. The sample has 77,000 or so clones; roughly 90% are singletons. The study's findings and limits: Dosing at 0.1 to 3.0 mg/kg was accompanied by clonal expansion of CD4+ and CD8+ blood T cells by week 6. Average numbers of expanded clones were greater in CD8+ T cells than in CD4+.

Trimming cost V 5 bases and J 0 bases, with 16 bases left between them. This CDR3 region has 17 residues. CDR1 SGHVS and CDR2 FQNEAQ come from the germline V gene. The chain carries TRBV7-8 and TRBJ1-4; a weak D match, TRBD1 (5 bases). Sample: CD4+ or CD8+ T cells sorted from blood, taken in a trial of the OX40 agonist ivuxolimab. The TCR sequence derives from an adult with an advanced solid tumor such as melanoma, head and neck, liver or kidney cancer. The CDR3 loop is CASSRSGGTPTNEKLFF. DNA for the CDR3: TGTGCCAGCAGCCGAAGTGGGGGAACTCCAACTAATGAAAAACTGTTTTTT.